These 14 T cell receptor beta chains came from one sample sequenced in a study of blood T cell repertoires in COVID-19. Some clones are missing from TCRdb's copy, which holds only in-frame ones; the method was immunoSEQ multiplex PCR. The table lists roughly 200,000 clones, 80% to 90% of them singletons. Sequencing was carried out using peripheral blood. The receptors shown here come from a man aged 40-49 years with active or convalescent COVID-19.

This clone was detected only a few times. Written as DNA, the CDR3 is TGTGCCAGCACAAGACCGGCGGCAGGGCTGCCAAACACCATATATTTT. Its protein product is CASTRPAAGLPNTIYF. The chain employs TRBV28 and TRBJ1-3; D may be TRBD1 (5 bases). V was shortened by 7 bases and J by 6 bases, with 22 bases between the two germline ends. Looked up from germline, CDR1 is MDHEN and CDR2 is SYDVKM. The CDR3 runs 16 residues.

The CDR3, as DNA: TGTGCCAGCAGGCCAGCCAACAGGGGTATAAGAAACATTCAGTACTTC. Protein: CASRPANRGIRNIQYF. The rearrangement joins TRBV27 to TRBJ2-4; 7 bases are shared with TRBD1. Trimming cost V 6 bases and J 6 bases; bases outside gene matches: 14. The CDR3 sequence is 16 residues long. Germline V gene data show CDR1 as MNHEY and CDR2 as SMNVEV (reference sequence).

This chain links TRBV15 with TRBJ2-7; D is ambiguous. The CDR3 has 13 residues. Trimming left V 5 bases short and J 3 bases short, with 11 bases between. Germline V CDR1 and CDR2: LNHNV, YYDKDF (reference sequence). CDR3 residues: CATSLGELYEQYF. As DNA, the CDR3 is TGTGCCACCAGCCTCGGTGAACTCTACGAGCAGTACTTC.

V and J are TRBV7-8 and TRBJ2-7, with 8 bases matching TRBD2. Trimming took 8 bases from V and 3 from J; bases not matched to a gene: 6. The CDR3 extends over 13 amino acids. The germline CDR1 and CDR2 sequences are SGHVS and FQNEAQ. This CDR3 reads CASGGLVFYEQYF. CDR3 nucleotides: TGTGCCAGCGGGGGACTAGTCTTCTACGAGCAGTACTTC.

The count of this clone is one. The J gene is TRBJ1-6, the V gene TRBV7-2; no firm D call. Per the germline V gene, CDR1 is SGHTA and CDR2 is FQGNSA. V was shortened by 7 bases and J by 3 bases, with 10 bases between the two germline ends. This CDR3 contains 14 residues. CDR3 DNA: TGTGCCAGCAAGGCGGGCTACTATAATTCACCCCTCCACTTT. Amino acid sequence: CASKAGYYNSPLHF.

The genes are TRBV19 and TRBJ1-5; D gene unclear. The CDR3 totals 13 residues. Trimming shortened V by 5 bases and J by 6 bases, and 11 bases separated the two germline ends. The V gene's germline CDR1 is LNHDA and CDR2 SQIVND (reference sequence). CDR3 loop: CASSLGTSQPQHF. As DNA, the CDR3 is TGTGCCAGTAGTCTAGGTACCAGTCAGCCCCAGCATTTT.

The rearrangement links TRBV6-6 to TRBJ1-5; D is possibly TRBD1 (5 bases). Trimming pared 0 bases from V and 3 bases from J, leaving 6 bases between. Germline V CDR1 and CDR2: MNHNY, SVGAGI (reference sequence). The length of the CDR3 is 14 residues. The CDR3 region is CASSYSGDNQPQHF. The CDR3 coding sequence is TGTGCCAGCAGTTACTCAGGGGACAATCAGCCCCAGCATTTT.

The chain is built from TRBV11-3 and TRBJ2-3; 8 bases line up with TRBD2. V lost 5 bases, J lost 4 bases, and 8 bases stayed unmatched. The CDR3 is 15 amino acids. Germline V gene sequence: CDR1 SGHNT, CDR2 YENEEA. The CDR3 region has the DNA TGTGCCAGCAGCCCGCCTAAGCGGGAGCCAGATACGCAGTATTTT. It codes for CASSPPKREPDTQYF.

The V and J genes are TRBV6-5 and TRBJ1-5; TRBD1 agrees at 11 bases. Trimming took 6 bases from V and 6 from J; bases not matched to a gene: 4. Germline CDR1 and CDR2: MNHEY and SVGAGI. The CDR3 has 14 residues. CDR3 bases: TGTGCCAGCAGGGACGGGACAGGGGGTCAGCCCCAGCATTTT. Residues: CASRDGTGGQPQHF.

J is TRBJ2-3 and V is TRBV7-9, with 12 nucleotides matching TRBD2. The CDR3 contains 16 residues. Germline CDR1 and CDR2: SEHNR and FQNEAQ (reference sequence). Trimming at V came to 5 bases and at J to 2 bases, leaving 5 bases not matched to a gene. Written as DNA, the CDR3 is TGTGCCAGCAGCCCAGGACTAGCGGGGTTCACAGATACGCAGTATTTT. Translating gives CASSPGLAGFTDTQYF.

The chain combines TRBV24-1 with TRBJ2-1; TRBD2 agrees at 8 bases. V shed 1 base and J 10 bases; nucleotides not matched to a gene: 5. Germline CDR1 reads KGHDR; CDR2 reads SFDVKD. The CDR3 is made up of 14 amino acids. The CDR3 loop reads CATSDFTSGYEQFF. The DNA for the CDR3 is TGTGCCACCAGTGATTTCACTAGCGGATACGAGCAGTTCTTC.

J is TRBJ1-3 and V is TRBV24-1; D is possibly TRBD1 (5 bases). V was shortened by 7 bases and J by 2 bases, with 14 bases between the two germline ends. The CDR3 runs 15 residues. Germline values: CDR1 KGHDR, CDR2 SFDVKD. The CDR3 DNA follows: TGTGCCACCAGCGGGACGGGGGACCCTGGAAACACCATATATTTT. Translating it yields CATSGTGDPGNTIYF.

V is TRBV3-1 (or the pseudogene TRBV3-2) and J is TRBJ1-4; 11 positions agree with TRBD1. The CDR3 runs 19 residues. V lost 4 bases to trimming and J lost 3 bases; unmatched junction nucleotides: 13. CDR1 and CDR2 from the germline V gene are LGHDT and YNNKEL (reference sequence). The CDR3: CASSPSFGQGAISNEKLFF. The CDR3 nucleotides read TGTGCCAGCAGCCCGAGCTTTGGACAGGGGGCGATATCTAATGAAAAACTGTTTTTT.

The chain employs TRBV19 and TRBJ1-5; unclear D gene. Germline CDR1 is LNHDA and CDR2 is SQIVND (reference sequence). This CDR3 comprises 14 residues. V dropped 6 bases and J dropped 4 bases, with 13 bases sitting between them. The CDR3 region has the DNA TGTGCCAGTAGGCACCGGGAGCTAAATCAGCCCCAGCATTTT. Protein sequence: CASRHRELNQPQHF. The full variable domain, in which reference TRBV19 and TRBJ1-5 provide the parts outside the CDR3, is DGGITQSPKYLFRKEGQNVTLSCEQNLNHDAMYWYRQDPGQGLRLIYYSQIVNDFQKGDIAEGYSVSREKKESFPLTVTSAQKNPTAFYLCASRHRELNQPQHFGDGTRLSIL.